Shown below are 9 T cell receptor beta chains from a single sample sequenced in a study of T-cell memory formation after mild COVID-19. Via MiXCR, TCRdb re-called the 5' RACE reads, giving one row per CDR3 protein. The table includes roughly 550,000 distinct CDR3 sequences, roughly 21% detected once. The specimen sequenced was PBMCs or a T cell subset sorted from them (not recorded which). The receptors were sampled from an adult woman who had mild COVID-19 (a few samples of this study predate the infection). Cell type and time point are not known.

This clonotype has just a few counts. This sequence joins TRBV2 and TRBJ1-1, with D uncertain. Per the germline V gene, CDR1 is SNHLY and CDR2 is FYNNEI. This CDR3 region has 13 residues. V lost 7 bases and J lost 0, with 9 bases in between. CDR3 loop: CASIGHLNTEAFF. In DNA form, the CDR3 reads TGTGCCAGCATAGGGCACTTGAACACTGAAGCTTTCTTT. The full variable domain, with the rest looked up from reference TRBV2 and TRBJ1-1, is EPEVTQTPSHQVTQMGQEVILRCVPISNHLYFYWYRQILGQKVEFLVSFYNNEISEKSEIFDDQFSVERPDGSNFTLKIRSTKLEDSAMYFCASIGHLNTEAFFGQGTRLTVV.

V is TRBV12-3 or TRBV12-4 and J is TRBJ2-3; 9 bases are shared with TRBD2. This CDR3 is built from 14 residues. Trimming took 4 bases from V and 2 from J; bases not matched to a gene: 1. The DNA of the CDR3 is TGTGCCAGCAGTTGGACTAGCGCCACAGATACGCAGTATTTT. The encoded protein is CASSWTSATDTQYF.

The chain has TRBV11-2 and TRBJ2-5; 11 bases line up with TRBD2. Germline CDR1 reads SGHAT; CDR2 reads FQNNGV. The length of the CDR3 is 16 residues. The trim removed 5 bases at V and 4 bases at J, leaving 9 bases unmatched. The CDR3 DNA sequence: TGTGCCAGCAGCCTGGGGATAGCGGGGGGGCGAGAGACCCAGTACTTC. Amino acids: CASSLGIAGGRETQYF.

The genes are TRBV18 and TRBJ2-7; D tentatively reads TRBD1 or TRBD2 (5 bases each). CDR1 is KGHSH and CDR2 is LQKENI in the germline V gene. The CDR3 runs 14 residues. Trimming pared 3 bases from V and 4 bases from J, leaving 13 bases between. CDR3: CASSPGTDLYEQYF. In DNA form, the CDR3 reads TGTGCCAGCTCACCCGGGACCGACCTGTACGAGCAGTACTTC.

The chain joins TRBV27 to TRBJ2-2; TRBD1 agrees at 7 bases. The CDR3 sequence is 14 residues long. Germline trimming cut 7 bases from V and 1 base from J; bases unmatched to any gene: 3. From germline, CDR1 is MNHEY and CDR2 SMNVEV (reference sequence). The CDR3: CASNYRGNTGELFF. The CDR3 DNA reads as TGTGCCAGCAATTACAGGGGGAACACCGGGGAGCTGTTTTTT.

The gene calls are TRBV7-2 and TRBJ1-1; tentative D call: TRBD1 (6 bases). This CDR3 region has 15 residues. Trimming shortened V by 5 bases and J by 0 bases, and 13 bases separated the two germline ends. Germline lookup yields CDR1 SGHTA and CDR2 FQGNSA. This CDR3 is CASSPHQGLNTEAFF. The CDR3 region has the DNA TGTGCCAGCAGCCCTCACCAGGGGCTGAACACTGAAGCTTTCTTT.

This clonotype came up many times. This rearrangement joins TRBV7-9 to TRBJ2-7; D is ambiguous. V lost 2 bases and J lost 5, with 7 bases in between. The CDR3 runs 12 residues. CDR1 and CDR2 from the germline V gene are SEHNR and FQNEAQ (reference sequence). CDR3 amino acids: CASSLLWDEQYF. CDR3 in DNA: TGTGCCAGCAGCTTACTATGGGACGAGCAGTACTTC.

The chain links TRBV30 to TRBJ2-5; TRBD2 agrees at 9 bases. The CDR3 runs 15 residues. Germline CDR1 is GTSNPN and CDR2 is SVGIG (reference sequence). Trimming removed 7 bases from V and 5 bases from J; junction bases left unmatched: 14. This CDR3 is CASTSSSGVWETQYF. CDR3 in DNA: TGTGCCTCAACTTCGTCTAGCGGGGTATGGGAGACCCAGTACTTC.

The chain employs TRBV5-6 and TRBJ1-1, with D perhaps matching TRBD1 (5 bases). Germline values: CDR1 SGHDT, CDR2 YYEEEE. This CDR3 spans 14 amino acids. Trimming took off 4 bases at V and 0 bases at J, with 10 bases between the two ends. CDR3 coding DNA: TGTGCCAGCAGCCGGGGCTACATGAACACTGAAGCTTTCTTT. It encodes CASSRGYMNTEAFF.